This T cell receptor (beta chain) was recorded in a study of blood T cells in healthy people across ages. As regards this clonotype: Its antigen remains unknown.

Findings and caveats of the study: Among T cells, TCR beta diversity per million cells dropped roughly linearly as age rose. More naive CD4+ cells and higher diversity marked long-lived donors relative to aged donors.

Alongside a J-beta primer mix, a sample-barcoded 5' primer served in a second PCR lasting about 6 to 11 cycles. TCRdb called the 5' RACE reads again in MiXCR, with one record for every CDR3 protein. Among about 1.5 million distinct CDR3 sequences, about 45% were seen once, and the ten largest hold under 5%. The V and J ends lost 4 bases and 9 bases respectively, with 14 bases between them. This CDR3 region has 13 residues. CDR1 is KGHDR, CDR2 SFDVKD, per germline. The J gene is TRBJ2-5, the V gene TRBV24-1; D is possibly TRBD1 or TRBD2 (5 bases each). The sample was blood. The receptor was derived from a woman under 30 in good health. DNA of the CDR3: TGTGCCACCAGTGAACGCCCCGGGGCAGCCCAGTACTTC. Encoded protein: CATSERPGAAQYF.